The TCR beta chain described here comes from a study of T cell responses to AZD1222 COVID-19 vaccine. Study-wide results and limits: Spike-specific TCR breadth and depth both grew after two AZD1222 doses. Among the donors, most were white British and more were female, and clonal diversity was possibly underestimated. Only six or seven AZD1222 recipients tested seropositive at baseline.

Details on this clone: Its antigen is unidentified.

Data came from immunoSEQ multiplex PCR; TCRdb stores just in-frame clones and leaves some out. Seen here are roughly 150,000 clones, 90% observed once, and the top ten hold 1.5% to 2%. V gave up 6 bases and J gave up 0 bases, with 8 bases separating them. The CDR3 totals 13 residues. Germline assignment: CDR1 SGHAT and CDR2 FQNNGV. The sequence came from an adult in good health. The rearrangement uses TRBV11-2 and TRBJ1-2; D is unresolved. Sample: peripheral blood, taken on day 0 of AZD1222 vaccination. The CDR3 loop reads CASRPLTNYGYTF. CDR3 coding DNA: TGTGCCAGCAGACCCTTAACTAACTATGGCTACACCTTC.